This TCR beta chain emerged from a study of blood T cell repertoires in COVID-19. Overall study: The origin of the acute and convalescent COVID-19 samples was the United States, Italy and Spain. Sources were T cells, B-cell-depleted T cells, or PBMCs; the material itself was cDNA or gDNA.

Per the study methods: Reference gene primer amplification in the assay estimated nucleated cell counts. Assay used: immunoSEQ multiplex PCR; TCRdb lists only in-frame clones, some missing. V, J and clone size are those of that table, while D and trimming were read from the DNA. This sample yields tens of thousands of clones, of which approximately 79% are seen a single time; about 32% belongs to the top ten. V was pared by 0 bases and J by 6 bases, with 7 bases between. This CDR3 is 12 amino acids long. Germline CDR1 reads SGDLS; CDR2 reads YYNGEE. Sequencing was done on a sample of peripheral blood. The J gene is TRBJ2-7, the V gene TRBV9, with no clear D. The clonotype originates from a human donor in a cohort sampled during active COVID-19. CDR3 in DNA: TGTGCCAGCAGCGTAGATGCGCGCGAGCAGTACTTC. Translated: CASSVDAREQYF.